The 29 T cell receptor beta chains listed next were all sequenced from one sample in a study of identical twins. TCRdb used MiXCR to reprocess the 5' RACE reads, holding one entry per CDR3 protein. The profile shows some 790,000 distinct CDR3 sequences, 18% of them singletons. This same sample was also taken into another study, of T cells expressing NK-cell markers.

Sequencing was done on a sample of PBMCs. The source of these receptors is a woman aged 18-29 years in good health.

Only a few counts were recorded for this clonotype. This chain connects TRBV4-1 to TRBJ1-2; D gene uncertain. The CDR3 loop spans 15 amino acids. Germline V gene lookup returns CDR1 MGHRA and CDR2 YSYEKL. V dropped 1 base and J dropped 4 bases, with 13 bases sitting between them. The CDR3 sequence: CASSQGTDASYGYTF. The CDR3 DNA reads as TGCGCCAGCAGCCAAGGGACCGACGCCAGCTATGGCTACACCTTC.

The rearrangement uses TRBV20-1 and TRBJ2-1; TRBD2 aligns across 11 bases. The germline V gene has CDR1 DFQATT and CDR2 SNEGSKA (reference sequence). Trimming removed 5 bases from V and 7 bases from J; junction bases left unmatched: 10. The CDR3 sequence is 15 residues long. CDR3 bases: TGCAGTGCTGCCGAACTAGCGGGAGATCAGAATGAGCAGTTCTTC. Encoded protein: CSAAELAGDQNEQFF.

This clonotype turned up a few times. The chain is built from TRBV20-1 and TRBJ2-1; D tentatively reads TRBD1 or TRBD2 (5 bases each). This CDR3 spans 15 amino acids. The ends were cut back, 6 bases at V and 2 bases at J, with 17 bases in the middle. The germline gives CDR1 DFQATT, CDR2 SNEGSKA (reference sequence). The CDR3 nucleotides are TGCAGTGCCGCCCTATGGGACCGACCCTACAATGAGCAGTTCTTC. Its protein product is CSAALWDRPYNEQFF.

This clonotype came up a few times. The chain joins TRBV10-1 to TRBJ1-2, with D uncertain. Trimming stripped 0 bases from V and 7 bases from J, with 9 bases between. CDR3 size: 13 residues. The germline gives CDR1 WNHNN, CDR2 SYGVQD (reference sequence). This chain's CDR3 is CASSESVGRGYTF. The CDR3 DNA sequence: TGCGCCAGCAGTGAGTCTGTAGGACGTGGCTACACCTTC.

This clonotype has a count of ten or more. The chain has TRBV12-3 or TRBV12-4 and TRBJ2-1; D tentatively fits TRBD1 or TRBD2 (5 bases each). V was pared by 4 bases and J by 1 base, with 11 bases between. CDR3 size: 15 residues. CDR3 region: CASSWGGQSYNEQFF. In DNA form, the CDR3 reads TGTGCCAGCAGTTGGGGCGGGCAATCCTACAATGAGCAGTTCTTC.

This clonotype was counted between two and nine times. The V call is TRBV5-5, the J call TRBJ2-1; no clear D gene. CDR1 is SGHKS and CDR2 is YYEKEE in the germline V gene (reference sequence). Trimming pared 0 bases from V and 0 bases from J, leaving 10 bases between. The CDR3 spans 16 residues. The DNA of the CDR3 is TGTGCCAGCAGCTTGGCCCCTTGGGGCTCCTACAATGAGCAGTTCTTC. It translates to CASSLAPWGSYNEQFF.

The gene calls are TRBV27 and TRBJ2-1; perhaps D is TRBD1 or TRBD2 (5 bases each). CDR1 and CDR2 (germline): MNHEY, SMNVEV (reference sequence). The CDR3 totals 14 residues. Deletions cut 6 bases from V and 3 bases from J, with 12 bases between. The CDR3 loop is CASRWGRLYNEQFF. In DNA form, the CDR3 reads TGTGCCAGCAGATGGGGACGTCTCTACAATGAGCAGTTCTTC.

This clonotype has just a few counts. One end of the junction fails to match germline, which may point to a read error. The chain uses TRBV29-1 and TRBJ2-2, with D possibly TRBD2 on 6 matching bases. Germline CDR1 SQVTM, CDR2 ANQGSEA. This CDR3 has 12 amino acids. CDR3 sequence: CLWGGVTGELFF. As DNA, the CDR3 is TGTTTGTGGGGCGGGGTAACCGGGGAGCTGTTTTTT.

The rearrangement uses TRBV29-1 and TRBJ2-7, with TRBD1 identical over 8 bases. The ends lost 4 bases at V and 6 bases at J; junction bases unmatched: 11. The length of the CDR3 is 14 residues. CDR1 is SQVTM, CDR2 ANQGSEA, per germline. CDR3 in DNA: TGCAGCGTTGGGGGGGCGGACAGGGCGGGCGAGCAGTACTTC. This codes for CSVGGADRAGEQYF.

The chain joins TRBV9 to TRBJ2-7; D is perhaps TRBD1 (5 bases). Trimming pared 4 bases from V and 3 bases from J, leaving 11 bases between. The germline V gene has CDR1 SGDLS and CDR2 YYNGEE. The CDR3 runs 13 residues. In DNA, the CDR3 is TGTGCCAGCAGCCCCCCAAGGGGCTACGAGCAGTACTTC. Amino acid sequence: CASSPPRGYEQYF.

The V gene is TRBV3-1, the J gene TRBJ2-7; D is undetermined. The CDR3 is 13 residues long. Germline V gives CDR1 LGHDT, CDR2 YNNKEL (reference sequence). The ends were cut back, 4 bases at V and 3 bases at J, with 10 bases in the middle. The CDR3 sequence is CASSPQMLYEQYF. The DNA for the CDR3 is TGTGCCAGCAGCCCCCAGATGCTCTACGAGCAGTACTTC.

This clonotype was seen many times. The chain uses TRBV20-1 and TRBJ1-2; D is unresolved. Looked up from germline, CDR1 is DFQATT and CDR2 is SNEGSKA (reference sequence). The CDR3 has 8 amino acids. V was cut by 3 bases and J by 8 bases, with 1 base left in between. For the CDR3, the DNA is TGCAGTGCTAGCGGCTACACCTTC. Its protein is CSASGYTF.

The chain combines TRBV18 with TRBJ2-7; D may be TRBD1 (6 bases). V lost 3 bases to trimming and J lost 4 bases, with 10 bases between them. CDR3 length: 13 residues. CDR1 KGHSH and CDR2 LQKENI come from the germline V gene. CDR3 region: CASSPTGRYEQYF. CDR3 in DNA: TGTGCCAGCTCACCGACAGGACGTTACGAGCAGTACTTC.

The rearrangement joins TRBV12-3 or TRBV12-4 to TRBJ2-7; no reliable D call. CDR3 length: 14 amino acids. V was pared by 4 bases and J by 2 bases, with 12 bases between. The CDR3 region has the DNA TGTGCCAGCAGTTACCCTACCCGGCCCTACGAGCAGTACTTC. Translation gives CASSYPTRPYEQYF.

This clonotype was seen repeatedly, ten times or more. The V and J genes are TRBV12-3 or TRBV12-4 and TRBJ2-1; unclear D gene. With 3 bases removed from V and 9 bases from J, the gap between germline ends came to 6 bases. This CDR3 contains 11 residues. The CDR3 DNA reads TGTGCCAGCAGTTTTTCAAGTGAGCAGTTCTTC. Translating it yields CASSFSSEQFF.

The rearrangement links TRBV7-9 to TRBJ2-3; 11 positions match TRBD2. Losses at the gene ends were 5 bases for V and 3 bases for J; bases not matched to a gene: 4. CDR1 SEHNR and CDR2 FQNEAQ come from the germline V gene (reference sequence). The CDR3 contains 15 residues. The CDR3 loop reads CASSRSGRGTDTQYF. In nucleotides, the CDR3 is TGTGCCAGCAGCCGTAGCGGGAGGGGGACAGATACGCAGTATTTT.

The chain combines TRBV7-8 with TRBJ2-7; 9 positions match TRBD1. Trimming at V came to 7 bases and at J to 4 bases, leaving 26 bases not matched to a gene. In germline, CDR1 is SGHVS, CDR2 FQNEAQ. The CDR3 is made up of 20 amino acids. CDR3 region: CASTHGRRDRVFLGIYEQYF. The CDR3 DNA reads TGTGCCAGCACCCACGGGCGACGGGACAGGGTGTTTCTCGGGATTTACGAGCAGTACTTC.

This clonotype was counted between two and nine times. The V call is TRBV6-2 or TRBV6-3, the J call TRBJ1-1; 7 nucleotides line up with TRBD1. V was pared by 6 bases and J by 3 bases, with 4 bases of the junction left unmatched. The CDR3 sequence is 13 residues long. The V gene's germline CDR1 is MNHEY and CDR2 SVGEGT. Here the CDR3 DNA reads TGTGCCAGCAGCCGAACAGGGGACACTGAAGCTTTCTTT. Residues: CASSRTGDTEAFF.

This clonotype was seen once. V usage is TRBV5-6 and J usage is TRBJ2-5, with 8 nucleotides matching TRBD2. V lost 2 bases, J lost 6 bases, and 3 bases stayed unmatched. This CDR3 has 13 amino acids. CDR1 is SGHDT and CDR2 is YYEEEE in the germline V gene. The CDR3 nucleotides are TGTGCCAGCAGCTTCAGCGGGGGTAAGACCCAGTACTTC. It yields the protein CASSFSGGKTQYF.

The CDR3 sequence is CASSFVWETQYF. In DNA, the CDR3 is TGTGCCAGCAGTTTTGTGTGGGAGACCCAGTACTTC. The chain recombines TRBV12-3 or TRBV12-4 with TRBJ2-5; D call uncertain. There are 12 residues in the CDR3. Trimming stripped 3 bases from V and 5 bases from J, with 7 bases between.

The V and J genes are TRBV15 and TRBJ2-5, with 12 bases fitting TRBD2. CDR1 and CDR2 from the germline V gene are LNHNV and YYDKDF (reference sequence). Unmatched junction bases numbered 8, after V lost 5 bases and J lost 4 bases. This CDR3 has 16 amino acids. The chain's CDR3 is CATSEDLAGGVETQYF. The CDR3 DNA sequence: TGTGCCACCAGCGAAGACCTAGCGGGAGGGGTAGAGACCCAGTACTTC.

CDR3 coding DNA: TGTGCCAGCAGTTTCCTCCGCGGGGAGTACAATGAGCAGTTCTTC. It yields the protein CASSFLRGEYNEQFF. The chain couples TRBV12-3 or TRBV12-4 to TRBJ2-1; TRBD2 might be the D (6 bases). Trimming removed 3 bases at V and 4 bases at J, with 13 bases between. CDR3 length: 15 amino acids.

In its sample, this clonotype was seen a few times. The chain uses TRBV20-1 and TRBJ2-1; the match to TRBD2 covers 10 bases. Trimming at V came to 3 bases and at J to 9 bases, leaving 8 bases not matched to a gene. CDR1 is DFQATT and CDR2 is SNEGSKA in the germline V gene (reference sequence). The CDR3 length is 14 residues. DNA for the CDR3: TGCAGTGCTAGGACTAGCGGGTGGGGGAGTGAGCAGTTCTTC. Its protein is CSARTSGWGSEQFF.

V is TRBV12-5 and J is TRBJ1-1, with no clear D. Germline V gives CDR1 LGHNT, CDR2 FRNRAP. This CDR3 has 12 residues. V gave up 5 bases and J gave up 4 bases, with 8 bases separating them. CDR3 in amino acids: CASGLSGTEAFF. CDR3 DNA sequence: TGTGCTAGTGGTCTGTCGGGCACTGAAGCTTTCTTT.

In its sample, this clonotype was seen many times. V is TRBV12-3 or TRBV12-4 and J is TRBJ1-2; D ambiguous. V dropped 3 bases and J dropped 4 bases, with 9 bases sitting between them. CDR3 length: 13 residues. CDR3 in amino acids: CASSFTDIYGYTF. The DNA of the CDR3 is TGTGCCAGCAGTTTCACAGACATCTATGGCTACACCTTC.

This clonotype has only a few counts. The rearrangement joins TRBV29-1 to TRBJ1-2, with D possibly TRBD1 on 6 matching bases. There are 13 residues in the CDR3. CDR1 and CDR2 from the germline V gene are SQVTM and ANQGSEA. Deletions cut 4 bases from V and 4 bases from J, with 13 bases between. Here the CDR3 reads CSVGQGNLYGYTF. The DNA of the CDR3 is TGCAGCGTTGGGCAGGGGAACCTCTATGGCTACACCTTC.

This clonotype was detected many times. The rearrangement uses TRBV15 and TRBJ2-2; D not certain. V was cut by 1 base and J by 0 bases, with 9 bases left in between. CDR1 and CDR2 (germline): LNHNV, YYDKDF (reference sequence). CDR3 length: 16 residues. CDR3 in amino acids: CATSRAGTANTGELFF. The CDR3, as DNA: TGTGCCACCAGCAGAGCGGGCACCGCGAACACCGGGGAGCTGTTTTTT. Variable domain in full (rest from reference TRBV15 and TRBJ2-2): DAMVIQNPRYQVTQFGKPVTLSCSQTLNHNVMYWYQQKSSQAPKLLFHYYDKDFNNEADTPDNFQSRRPNTSFCFLDIRSPGLGDTAMYLCATSRAGTANTGELFFGEGSRLTVL.

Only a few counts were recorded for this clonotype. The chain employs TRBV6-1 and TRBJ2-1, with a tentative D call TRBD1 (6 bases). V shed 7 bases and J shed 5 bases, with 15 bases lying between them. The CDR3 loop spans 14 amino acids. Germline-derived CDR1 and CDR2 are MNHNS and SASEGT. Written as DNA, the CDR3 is TGTGCCAGCAATCAGGGGCCGAACCACAATGAGCAGTTCTTC. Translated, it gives CASNQGPNHNEQFF.

CDR3 in amino acids: CASSVGGRYEQYF. In DNA, the CDR3 is TGTGCCAGCAGTGTGGGGGGCAGGTACGAGCAGTACTTC. The chain couples TRBV12-3 or TRBV12-4 to TRBJ2-7; D may correspond to TRBD1 or TRBD2 (6 bases each). V gave up 5 bases and J gave up 4 bases, with 12 bases separating them. The CDR3 consists of 13 residues.